Included here is one T cell receptor beta chain sequence, with context. Its target is not known. Sorted CD4+ subsets: naive, central memory, regulatory, stem cell-like memory (CD45RO/CCR7/CD25/CD127/CD95/CD27 panel). The sample belongs to a study of beta chain features in type 1 diabetes. Study context: Summed over all samples, the examined sorted cells came to fewer than 120 million.

The investigators reverse transcribed all of the isolated RNA, so they sequenced expressed TCRB transcripts. TCRdb's table, derived via immunoSEQ multiplex PCR, lists solely in-frame clones and lacks some. The sample shows 95,000 to 150,000 clones, roughly 17% of them seen only once. Whole-study findings and limits: Among patients with Type 1 diabetes, TCRB CDR3s were moderately but significantly shorter in every one of the four CD4+ subsets.

V was shortened by 10 bases and J by 4 bases, with 19 bases between the two germline ends. The CDR3 is 14 residues long. Germline CDR1 is SNHLY and CDR2 is FYNNEI. Sequencing was carried out using central memory CD4+ T cells from blood. The J gene is TRBJ1-2, the V gene TRBV2; no definite D call. The sequence came from a man aged 25 to 40 with type 1 diabetes. The chain's CDR3 is CANTAVRERYGYTF. CDR3 coding DNA: TGTGCCAACACGGCAGTACGAGAACGCTATGGCTACACCTTC.